Listed below are T cell receptor beta chains from one sample, sequenced in a study of cytomegalovirus exposure and HLA in healthy donors. Repertoires were generated with immunoSEQ multiplex PCR, while TCRdb's copy carries only in-frame clones and drops some. The data contain around 94,000 clones, around 57% of them singletons. Sequenced: PBMCs. Source of these receptors: a human donor in good health. CDR3s include the opening cysteine and the closing phenylalanine or tryptophan. The D gene is left open where the match is weak. Part of the rows lack a size; the others show once, few, many or a class for expanded clones.

CDR3 DNA: TGCGCCAGCAGCTCGGGGGGCGGGAGTTGGTACAATGAGCAGTTCTTC
CDR3 protein: CASSSGGGSWYNEQFF
D gene: .
clone size: .
V gene: TRBV5-1
J gene: TRBJ2-1

CDR3 DNA: TGTGCCAGTAGTATAGGGACAGCTAACTATGGCTACACCTTC
CDR3 protein: CASSIGTANYGYTF
D gene: .
clone size: .
V gene: TRBV19
J gene: TRBJ1-2

CDR3 DNA: TGTGCCAGCAGCGTAGGGCTCACCGGGGAGCTGTTTTTT
CDR3 protein: CASSVGLTGELFF
D gene: .
clone size: .
V gene: TRBV9
J gene: TRBJ2-2

CDR3 DNA: TGTGCCAGCAGCCAAGAGAGTTCACTAGCGGGAGTCCCCTCCTACGAGCAGTACTTC
CDR3 protein: CASSQESSLAGVPSYEQYF
D gene: TRBD2
clone size: .
V gene: TRBV14
J gene: TRBJ2-7

CDR3 DNA: TGCGCCAGCAGCTTGGAGGCGGCGAACACCGGGGAGCTGTTTTTT
CDR3 protein: CASSLEAANTGELFF
D gene: .
clone size: .
V gene: TRBV5-1
J gene: TRBJ2-2

CDR3 DNA: TGTGCCAGCGCCAGGGTTGATGGCTACACCTTC
CDR3 protein: CASARVDGYTF
D gene: .
clone size: .
V gene: TRBV7-9
J gene: TRBJ1-2

CDR3 DNA: TGTGCCAGCAGCTTGGTTCTTTACAATGAGCAGTTCTTC
CDR3 protein: CASSLVLYNEQFF
D gene: .
clone size: .
V gene: TRBV5-8
J gene: TRBJ2-1

CDR3 DNA: TGTGCCAGCAGTCCTATACAGGGGGGGGACAATGAGCAGTTCTTC
CDR3 protein: CASSPIQGGDNEQFF
D gene: .
clone size: few
V gene: TRBV6-1
J gene: TRBJ2-1

CDR3 DNA: TGTGCCAGCAAATGGGACAGGGCGACCCTCTACGAGCAGTACTTC
CDR3 protein: CASKWDRATLYEQYF
D gene: TRBD1
clone size: .
V gene: TRBV28
J gene: TRBJ2-7

CDR3 DNA: TGTGCCAGCTCACAGAGCGGGAGAAGGGAGCTGTTTTTT
CDR3 protein: CASSQSGRRELFF
D gene: TRBD2
clone size: .
V gene: TRBV18
J gene: TRBJ2-2

CDR3 DNA: TGTGCCAGCAGTGTTCGACAGGGGGCGGAAAAACTGTTTTTT
CDR3 protein: CASSVRQGAEKLFF
D gene: TRBD1
clone size: .
V gene: TRBV2
J gene: TRBJ1-4

CDR3 DNA: TGTGCCAGCAGCCGGACTAGGGGTCTAGAGACCCAGTACTTC
CDR3 protein: CASSRTRGLETQYF
D gene: TRBD2
clone size: .
V gene: TRBV7-9
J gene: TRBJ2-5

CDR3 DNA: TGCGCCAGCAGCTATCTAGGGACAAACCAAGAGACCCAGTACTTC
CDR3 protein: CASSYLGTNQETQYF
D gene: .
clone size: .
V gene: TRBV5-1
J gene: TRBJ2-5

CDR3 DNA: TGTGCCAGCAGCCAAGATCTCCGGGAGACCTTCTATGGCTACACCTTC
CDR3 protein: CASSQDLRETFYGYTF
D gene: .
clone size: .
V gene: TRBV4-2
J gene: TRBJ1-2

CDR3 DNA: TGCAGCGTTCGGACAGGGTGGAGCGATGAGCAGTTCTTC
CDR3 protein: CSVRTGWSDEQFF
D gene: TRBD1
clone size: .
V gene: TRBV29-1
J gene: TRBJ2-1

CDR3 DNA: TGTGCCAGCAGCTCGGCGGGAGGTGGGGCAGATACGCAGTATTTT
CDR3 protein: CASSSAGGGADTQYF
D gene: TRBD2
clone size: once
V gene: TRBV5-4
J gene: TRBJ2-3

CDR3 DNA: TGTGCCAGCAGCTTAGAGTGGCTGGACAATGAGCAGTTCTTC
CDR3 protein: CASSLEWLDNEQFF
D gene: .
clone size: few
V gene: TRBV11-2
J gene: TRBJ2-1

CDR3 DNA: TGTGCCAGCAGTAGCGGGGCGGGAGGAACCTACGAGCAGTACTTC
CDR3 protein: CASSSGAGGTYEQYF
D gene: TRBD2
clone size: .
V gene: TRBV6-5
J gene: TRBJ2-7

CDR3 DNA: TGTGCCAGCAGCGTCAACCAGGGGGCGGGTAATGAGCAGTTCTTC
CDR3 protein: CASSVNQGAGNEQFF
D gene: TRBD1
clone size: few
V gene: TRBV7-3
J gene: TRBJ2-1

CDR3 DNA: TGTGCCAGTAGTACGCTCTTCCCGGGACAGAGTCCTTATCAGCCCCAGCATTTT
CDR3 protein: CASSTLFPGQSPYQPQHF
D gene: TRBD1
clone size: .
V gene: TRBV19
J gene: TRBJ1-5

CDR3 DNA: TGTGCCAGCAGCTTTCGACAGTACAATGAGCAGTTCTTC
CDR3 protein: CASSFRQYNEQFF
D gene: .
clone size: .
V gene: TRBV5-6
J gene: TRBJ2-1

CDR3 DNA: TGCGCCAGCAGTGAGTCGGGGGCGACAGCCGGCCCAGATACGCAGTATTTT
CDR3 protein: CASSESGATAGPDTQYF
D gene: .
clone size: .
V gene: TRBV10-2
J gene: TRBJ2-3

CDR3 DNA: TGCAGCGTCCGGGGTAGTTACGAGCAGTACTTC
CDR3 protein: CSVRGSYEQYF
D gene: .
clone size: few
V gene: TRBV29-1
J gene: TRBJ2-7

CDR3 DNA: TGCGCCAGCAGCTTCGACTACACAGATACGCAGTATTTT
CDR3 protein: CASSFDYTDTQYF
D gene: .
clone size: .
V gene: TRBV5-1
J gene: TRBJ2-3

CDR3 DNA: TGCGCCAGCAGCCAAGGGGCCGGGACAGGAGATACCTACGAGCAGTACTTC
CDR3 protein: CASSQGAGTGDTYEQYF
D gene: TRBD1
clone size: .
V gene: TRBV4-1
J gene: TRBJ2-7

CDR3 DNA: TGTGCCAGCAGCTTTGGTACTATGGACAGGGACAATGAGCAGTTCTTC
CDR3 protein: CASSFGTMDRDNEQFF
D gene: TRBD1
clone size: .
V gene: TRBV7-9
J gene: TRBJ2-1

CDR3 DNA: TGTGCCAGTACACAGGGGGTGGGTGAAGCTTTCTTT
CDR3 protein: CASTQGVGEAFF
D gene: TRBD1
clone size: .
V gene: TRBV19
J gene: TRBJ1-1

CDR3 DNA: TGCGCCAGCAGCCAACGAGCCACTAGCGGCTACTCCTACGAGCAGTACTTC
CDR3 protein: CASSQRATSGYSYEQYF
D gene: TRBD2
clone size: few
V gene: TRBV5-1
J gene: TRBJ2-7

CDR3 DNA: TGTGCCAGCACCGAGGCAAGGGATACGCAGTATTTT
CDR3 protein: CASTEARDTQYF
D gene: .
clone size: .
V gene: TRBV6-1
J gene: TRBJ2-3

CDR3 DNA: TGTGCCAGCAGTGATTGGGGCAGGGGGCTTCACTATGGCTACACCTTC
CDR3 protein: CASSDWGRGLHYGYTF
D gene: TRBD1
clone size: .
V gene: TRBV2
J gene: TRBJ1-2

CDR3 DNA: TGTGCCATCAGTGAGCAGGGTGGTAGCAATCAGCCCCAGCATTTT
CDR3 protein: CAISEQGGSNQPQHF
D gene: .
clone size: .
V gene: TRBV10-3
J gene: TRBJ1-5

CDR3 DNA: TGTGCCACCAGCAGAGACAGGGGAAGCAATCAGCCCCAGCATTTT
CDR3 protein: CATSRDRGSNQPQHF
D gene: .
clone size: .
V gene: TRBV15
J gene: TRBJ1-5

CDR3 DNA: TGTGCCATCAGTGAGGAGGGGGGGCCGGGTCAGCCCCAGCATTTT
CDR3 protein: CAISEEGGPGQPQHF
D gene: .
clone size: .
V gene: TRBV10-3
J gene: TRBJ1-5

CDR3 DNA: TGCGCCAGCAGCCAAGGAAGACAGGCCTCCTACGAGCAGTACTTC
CDR3 protein: CASSQGRQASYEQYF
D gene: .
clone size: .
V gene: TRBV4-1
J gene: TRBJ2-7

CDR3 DNA: TGTGCCAGCAGTGGACACATGAGCAATCAGCCCCAGCATTTT
CDR3 protein: CASSGHMSNQPQHF
D gene: .
clone size: .
V gene: TRBV2
J gene: TRBJ1-5

CDR3 DNA: TGTGCCAGCAGCTTAGGTAGCGGGGTTACCACAGATACGCAGTATTTT
CDR3 protein: CASSLGSGVTTDTQYF
D gene: TRBD2
clone size: .
V gene: TRBV7-9
J gene: TRBJ2-3

CDR3 DNA: TGTGCCAGCAGTTACCCGGGAGCTGGGGCCAACGTCCTGACTTTC
CDR3 protein: CASSYPGAGANVLTF
D gene: .
clone size: .
V gene: TRBV2
J gene: TRBJ2-6

CDR3 DNA: TGTGCCAGCAGTTCGACTTGGACAGGGGGTGGCAATGAGCAGTTCTTC
CDR3 protein: CASSSTWTGGGNEQFF
D gene: TRBD1
clone size: .
V gene: TRBV6-5
J gene: TRBJ2-1

CDR3 DNA: TGCGCCAGCAGCCAACAAGCGGGGAGCACAGATACGCAGTATTTT
CDR3 protein: CASSQQAGSTDTQYF
D gene: TRBD2
clone size: .
V gene: TRBV4-1
J gene: TRBJ2-3

CDR3 DNA: TGTGCCTGCGCCCGGACAGGGGGCTACGAGCAGTACTTC
CDR3 protein: CACARTGGYEQYF
D gene: TRBD1
clone size: .
V gene: TRBV30
J gene: TRBJ2-7

CDR3 DNA: TGTGCCAGCAGCGTCGGAGGCCGCTACAATGAGCAGTTCTTC
CDR3 protein: CASSVGGRYNEQFF
D gene: .
clone size: .
V gene: TRBV7-9
J gene: TRBJ2-1

CDR3 DNA: TGCGCCAGCAGCTTCGGAGGGCCTGGGGCCAACGTCCTGACTTTC
CDR3 protein: CASSFGGPGANVLTF
D gene: .
clone size: few
V gene: TRBV10-1
J gene: TRBJ2-6

CDR3 DNA: TGTGCCAGTAGTATAACAGGAGCAACTGGCTACACCTTC
CDR3 protein: CASSITGATGYTF
D gene: .
clone size: once
V gene: TRBV19
J gene: TRBJ1-2

CDR3 DNA: TGTGCCAGCAGCCGAGAGGGGGGGCGGGATAAAGAGACCCAGTACTTC
CDR3 protein: CASSREGGRDKETQYF
D gene: .
clone size: once
V gene: TRBV7-9
J gene: TRBJ2-5

CDR3 DNA: TGTGCCAGCAGCTCCCTAGCGCCACCTTACAATGAGCAGTTCTTC
CDR3 protein: CASSSLAPPYNEQFF
D gene: .
clone size: .
V gene: TRBV7-3
J gene: TRBJ2-1

CDR3 DNA: TGCGCCAGCAGCCCGGGGACTAGCGGCTACAATGAGCAGTTCTTC
CDR3 protein: CASSPGTSGYNEQFF
D gene: TRBD2
clone size: .
V gene: TRBV5-1
J gene: TRBJ2-1

CDR3 DNA: TGCGCCAGCAGTGATACGAACTATCTCACAGATACGCAGTATTTT
CDR3 protein: CASSDTNYLTDTQYF
D gene: .
clone size: few
V gene: TRBV10-2
J gene: TRBJ2-3

CDR3 DNA: TGTGCCAGTAGGCCGGAGGGACAGGGGAACACTGAAGCTTTCTTT
CDR3 protein: CASRPEGQGNTEAFF
D gene: TRBD1
clone size: few
V gene: TRBV19
J gene: TRBJ1-1

CDR3 DNA: TGTGCCAGCAGTCGGACGGGATTCAATCAGCCCCAGCATTTT
CDR3 protein: CASSRTGFNQPQHF
D gene: .
clone size: .
V gene: TRBV28
J gene: TRBJ1-5

CDR3 DNA: TGTGCCAGTAGTCCGGGGACAGCGAGATACACTGAAGCTTTCTTT
CDR3 protein: CASSPGTARYTEAFF
D gene: TRBD1
clone size: .
V gene: TRBV19
J gene: TRBJ1-1

CDR3 DNA: TGTGCCAGCAGAATGCGCGAGCAGTACTTC
CDR3 protein: CASRMREQYF
D gene: .
clone size: .
V gene: TRBV9
J gene: TRBJ2-7

CDR3 DNA: TGTGCCAGCAGCTTAGCTCAGGGCTTCACCGGGGAGCTGTTTTTT
CDR3 protein: CASSLAQGFTGELFF
D gene: .
clone size: .
V gene: TRBV11-2
J gene: TRBJ2-2

CDR3 DNA: TGTGCCAGCTCACCCCCTAGCGGATCCTACAATGAGCAGTTCTTC
CDR3 protein: CASSPPSGSYNEQFF
D gene: TRBD2
clone size: .
V gene: TRBV18
J gene: TRBJ2-1

CDR3 DNA: TGTGCCAGCAGCGTAGAATACCAGTCCCACGAGCAGTACTTC
CDR3 protein: CASSVEYQSHEQYF
D gene: .
clone size: .
V gene: TRBV9
J gene: TRBJ2-7

CDR3 DNA: TGTGCCAGTAGTATCGCGGTGGCGGGAGTCTCCTACAATGAGCAGTTCTTC
CDR3 protein: CASSIAVAGVSYNEQFF
D gene: TRBD2
clone size: .
V gene: TRBV19
J gene: TRBJ2-1

CDR3 DNA: TGTGCCAGCAGCCCCGGGACTAGTTCGGGGGAGCAGTACTTC
CDR3 protein: CASSPGTSSGEQYF
D gene: TRBD2
clone size: .
V gene: TRBV5-4
J gene: TRBJ2-7

CDR3 DNA: TGTGCCAGCAGCCCGCGGGGGGGAGCCGGCACCGGGGAGCTGTTTTTT
CDR3 protein: CASSPRGGAGTGELFF
D gene: TRBD2
clone size: once
V gene: TRBV7-3
J gene: TRBJ2-2

CDR3 DNA: TGTGCCAGCAGTCCATCCCTGAGTCTCCCTGGGGCCAACGTCCTGACTTTC
CDR3 protein: CASSPSLSLPGANVLTF
D gene: .
clone size: .
V gene: TRBV28
J gene: TRBJ2-6

CDR3 DNA: TGTGCCAGCAAAGACAGGACTTTCCAGCCCCAGCATTTT
CDR3 protein: CASKDRTFQPQHF
D gene: .
clone size: .
V gene: TRBV2
J gene: TRBJ1-5

CDR3 DNA: TGTGCCAGCAGTTTACAGGGAAATGAAGGAGAGCAGTTCTTC
CDR3 protein: CASSLQGNEGEQFF
D gene: .
clone size: once
V gene: TRBV27
J gene: TRBJ2-1